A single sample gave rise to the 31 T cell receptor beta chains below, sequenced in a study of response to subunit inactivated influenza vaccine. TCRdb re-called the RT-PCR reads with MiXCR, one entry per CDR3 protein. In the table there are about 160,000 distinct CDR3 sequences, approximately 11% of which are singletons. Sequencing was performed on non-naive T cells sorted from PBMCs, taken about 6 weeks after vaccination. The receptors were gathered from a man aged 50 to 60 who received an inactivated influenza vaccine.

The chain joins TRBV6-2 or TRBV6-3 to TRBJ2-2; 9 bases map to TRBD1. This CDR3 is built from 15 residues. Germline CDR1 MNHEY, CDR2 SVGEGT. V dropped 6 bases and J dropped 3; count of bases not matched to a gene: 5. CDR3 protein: CASSRDRDYTGELFF. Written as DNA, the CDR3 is TGTGCCAGCAGCCGGGACAGGGATTACACCGGGGAGCTGTTTTTT.

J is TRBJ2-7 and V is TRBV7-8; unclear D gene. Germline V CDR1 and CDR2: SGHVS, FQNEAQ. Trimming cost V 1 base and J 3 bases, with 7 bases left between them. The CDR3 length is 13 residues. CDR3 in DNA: TGTGCCAGCAGCTTAGTTCTGAGCTACGAGCAGTACTTC. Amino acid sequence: CASSLVLSYEQYF.

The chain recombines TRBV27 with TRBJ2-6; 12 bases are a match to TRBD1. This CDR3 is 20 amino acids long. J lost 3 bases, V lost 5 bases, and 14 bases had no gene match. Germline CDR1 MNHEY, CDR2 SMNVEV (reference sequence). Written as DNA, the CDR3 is TGTGCCAGCAGTCGAAACACCGGGACAGGGGGCCTTAATGGGGCCAACGTCCTGACTTTC. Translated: CASSRNTGTGGLNGANVLTF.

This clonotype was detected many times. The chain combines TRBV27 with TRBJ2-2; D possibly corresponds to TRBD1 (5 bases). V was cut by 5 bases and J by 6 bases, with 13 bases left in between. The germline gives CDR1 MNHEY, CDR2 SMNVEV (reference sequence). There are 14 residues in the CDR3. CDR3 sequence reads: CASSQIVTAGELFF. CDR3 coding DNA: TGTGCCAGCAGTCAAATTGTGACAGCCGGGGAGCTGTTTTTT.

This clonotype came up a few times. The CDR3 sequence: CSAIESIGQGNQPQHF. CDR3 DNA: TGCAGTGCCATAGAGAGCATTGGACAGGGTAATCAGCCCCAGCATTTT. The chain joins TRBV20-1 to TRBJ1-5; 8 nucleotides match TRBD1. J gave up 4 bases and V 6 bases, and 14 bases lay outside the gene matches. Germline V gene data show CDR1 as DFQATT and CDR2 as SNEGSKA (reference sequence). The CDR3 runs to 16 residues.

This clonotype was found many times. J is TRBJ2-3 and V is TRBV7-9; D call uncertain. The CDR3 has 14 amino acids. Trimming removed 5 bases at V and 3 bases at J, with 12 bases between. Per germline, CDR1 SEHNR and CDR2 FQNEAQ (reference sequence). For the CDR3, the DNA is TGTGCCAGCAGCGTCGCCTCGGTAACAGATACGCAGTATTTT. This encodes CASSVASVTDTQYF.

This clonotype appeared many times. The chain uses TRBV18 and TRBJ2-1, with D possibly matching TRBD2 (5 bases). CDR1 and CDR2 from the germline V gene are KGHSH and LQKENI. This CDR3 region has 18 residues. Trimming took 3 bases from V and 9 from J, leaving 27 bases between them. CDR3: CASSPPPGPDGGESEQFF. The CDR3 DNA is TGTGCCAGCTCACCGCCCCCCGGACCGGACGGAGGTGAGAGTGAGCAGTTCTTC.

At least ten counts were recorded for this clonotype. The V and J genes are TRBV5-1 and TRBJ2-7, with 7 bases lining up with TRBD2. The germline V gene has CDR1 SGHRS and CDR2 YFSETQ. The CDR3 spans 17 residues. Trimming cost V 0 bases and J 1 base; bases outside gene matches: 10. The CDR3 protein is CASSLAPGRSSSYEQYF. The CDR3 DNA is TGCGCCAGCAGCTTGGCTCCCGGGAGGTCATCGTCCTACGAGCAGTACTTC.

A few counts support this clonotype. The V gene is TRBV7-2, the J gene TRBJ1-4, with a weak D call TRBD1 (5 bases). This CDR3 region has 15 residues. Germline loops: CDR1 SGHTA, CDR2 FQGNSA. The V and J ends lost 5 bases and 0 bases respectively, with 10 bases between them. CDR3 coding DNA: TGTGCCAGCAGCGTCGGGACCTCAACTAATGAAAAACTGTTTTTT. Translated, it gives CASSVGTSTNEKLFF.

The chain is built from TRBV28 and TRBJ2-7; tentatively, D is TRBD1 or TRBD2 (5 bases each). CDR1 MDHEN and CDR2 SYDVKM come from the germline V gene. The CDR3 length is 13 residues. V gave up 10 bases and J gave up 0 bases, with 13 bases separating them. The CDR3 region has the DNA TGTGCCATTGGGGGACCTCGCTCCTACGAGCAGTACTTC. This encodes CAIGGPRSYEQYF.

The CDR3 nucleotides are TGTGCCAGCTCAGATAACGGCTATGGCTACACCTTC. Its protein product is CASSDNGYGYTF. This chain joins TRBV18 and TRBJ1-2, with D unclear. V was shortened by 5 bases and J by 4 bases, with 8 bases between the two germline ends. Per the germline V gene, CDR1 is KGHSH and CDR2 is LQKENI. This CDR3 contains 12 residues.

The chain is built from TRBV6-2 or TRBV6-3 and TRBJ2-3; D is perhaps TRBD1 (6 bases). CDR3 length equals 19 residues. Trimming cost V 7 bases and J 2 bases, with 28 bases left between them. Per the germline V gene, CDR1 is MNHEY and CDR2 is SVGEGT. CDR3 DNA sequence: TGTGCCAGCACCAGAATACAGGGTTCCCGCTGGGGTCACACAGATACGCAGTATTTT. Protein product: CASTRIQGSRWGHTDTQYF.

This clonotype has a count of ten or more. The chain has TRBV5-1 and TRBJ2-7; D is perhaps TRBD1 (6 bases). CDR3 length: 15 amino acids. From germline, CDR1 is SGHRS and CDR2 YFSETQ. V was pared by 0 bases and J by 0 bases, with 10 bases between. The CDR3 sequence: CASSLVPGASYEQYF. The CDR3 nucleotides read TGCGCCAGCAGCTTGGTGCCAGGGGCCTCCTACGAGCAGTACTTC.

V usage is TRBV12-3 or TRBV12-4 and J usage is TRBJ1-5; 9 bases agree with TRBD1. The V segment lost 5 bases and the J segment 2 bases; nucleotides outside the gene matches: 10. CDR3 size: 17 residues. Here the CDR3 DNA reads TGTGCCAGCAGTCCCGGGACAGGGAGTATTGGCAATCAGCCCCAGCATTTT. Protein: CASSPGTGSIGNQPQHF.

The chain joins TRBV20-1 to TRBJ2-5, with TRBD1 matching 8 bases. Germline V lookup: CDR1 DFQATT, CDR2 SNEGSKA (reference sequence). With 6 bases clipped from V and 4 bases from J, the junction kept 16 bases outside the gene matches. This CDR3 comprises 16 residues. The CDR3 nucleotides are TGCAGTGCCAACATCCTCGGACGAACAGGGGGAGAGACCCAGTACTTC. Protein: CSANILGRTGGETQYF.

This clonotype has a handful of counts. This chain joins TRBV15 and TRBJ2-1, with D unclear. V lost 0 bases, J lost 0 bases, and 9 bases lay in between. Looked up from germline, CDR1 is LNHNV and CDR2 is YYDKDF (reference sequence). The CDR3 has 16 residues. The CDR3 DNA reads TGTGCCACCAGCAGAGATTGGTTGAGCTCCTACAATGAGCAGTTCTTC. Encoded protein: CATSRDWLSSYNEQFF.

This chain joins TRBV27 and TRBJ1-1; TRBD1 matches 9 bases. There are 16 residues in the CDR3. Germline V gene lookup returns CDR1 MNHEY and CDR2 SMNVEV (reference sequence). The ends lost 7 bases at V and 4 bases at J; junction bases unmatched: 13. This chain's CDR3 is CASKTGTGWSSTEAFF. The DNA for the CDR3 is TGTGCCAGCAAGACCGGGACAGGGTGGTCGAGCACTGAAGCTTTCTTT.

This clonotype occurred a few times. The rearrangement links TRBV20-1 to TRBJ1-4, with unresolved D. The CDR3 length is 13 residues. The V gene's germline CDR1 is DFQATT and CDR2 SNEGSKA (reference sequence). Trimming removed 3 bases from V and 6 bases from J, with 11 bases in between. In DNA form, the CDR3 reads TGCAGTGCTAGTGCCGGTTTGGATGAAAAACTGTTTTTT. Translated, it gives CSASAGLDEKLFF.

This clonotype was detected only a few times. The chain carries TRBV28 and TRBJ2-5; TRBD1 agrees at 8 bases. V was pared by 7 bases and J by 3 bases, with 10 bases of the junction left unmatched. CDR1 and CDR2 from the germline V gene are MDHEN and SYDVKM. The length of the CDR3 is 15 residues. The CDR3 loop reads CASTLTGTGKETQYF. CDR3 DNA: TGTGCCAGCACCCTAACGGGGACAGGCAAAGAGACCCAGTACTTC.

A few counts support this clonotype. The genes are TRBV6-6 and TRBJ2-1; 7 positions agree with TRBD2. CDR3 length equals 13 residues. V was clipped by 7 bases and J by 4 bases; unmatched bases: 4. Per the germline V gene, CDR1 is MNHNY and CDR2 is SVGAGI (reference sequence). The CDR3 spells CASMLGLYNEQFF. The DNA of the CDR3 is TGTGCCAGCATGTTGGGACTATACAATGAGCAGTTCTTC.

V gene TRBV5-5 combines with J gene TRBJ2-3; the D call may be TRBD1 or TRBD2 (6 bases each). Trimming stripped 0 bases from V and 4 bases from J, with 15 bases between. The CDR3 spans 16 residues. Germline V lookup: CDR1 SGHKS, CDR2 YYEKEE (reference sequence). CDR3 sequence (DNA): TGTGCCAGCAGCTTGGGGGGGGCCAGCAGCTCAGATACGCAGTATTTT. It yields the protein CASSLGGASSSDTQYF.

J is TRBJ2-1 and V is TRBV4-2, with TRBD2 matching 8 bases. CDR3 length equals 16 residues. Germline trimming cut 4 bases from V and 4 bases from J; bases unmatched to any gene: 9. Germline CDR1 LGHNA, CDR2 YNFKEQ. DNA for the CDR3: TGTGCCAGCAGCCCCTCTGCGGGAGGTGGGTACAATGAGCAGTTCTTC. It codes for CASSPSAGGGYNEQFF.

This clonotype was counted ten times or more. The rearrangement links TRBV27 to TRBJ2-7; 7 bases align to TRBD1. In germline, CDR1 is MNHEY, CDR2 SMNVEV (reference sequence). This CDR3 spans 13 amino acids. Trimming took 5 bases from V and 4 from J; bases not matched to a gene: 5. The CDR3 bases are TGTGCCAGCAGTCCGAGGGGGCTATACGAGCAGTACTTC. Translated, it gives CASSPRGLYEQYF.

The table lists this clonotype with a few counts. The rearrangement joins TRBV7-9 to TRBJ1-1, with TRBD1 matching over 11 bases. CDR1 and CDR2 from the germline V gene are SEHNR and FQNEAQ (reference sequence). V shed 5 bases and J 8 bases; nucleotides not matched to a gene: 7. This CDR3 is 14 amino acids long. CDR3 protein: CASSQPRTGGEAFF. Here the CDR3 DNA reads TGTGCCAGCAGCCAGCCGAGGACAGGGGGCGAAGCTTTCTTT.

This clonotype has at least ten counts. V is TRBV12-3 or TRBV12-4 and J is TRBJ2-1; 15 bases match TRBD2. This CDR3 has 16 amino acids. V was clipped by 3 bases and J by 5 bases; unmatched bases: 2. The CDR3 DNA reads TGTGCCAGCAGTTTTGGACTAGCGGGAGGGAACAATGAGCAGTTCTTC. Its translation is CASSFGLAGGNNEQFF.

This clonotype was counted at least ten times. The CDR3 coding sequence is TGTGCCAGCAGCCCATCGATGACTAGCGGGGGGGCAGATACGCAGTATTTT. Translated, it gives CASSPSMTSGGADTQYF. The genes are TRBV7-2 and TRBJ2-3; 14 nucleotides line up with TRBD2. The germline CDR1 and CDR2 sequences are SGHTA and FQGNSA. This CDR3 contains 17 residues. V lost 5 bases and J lost 4; bases outside the gene matches: 8.

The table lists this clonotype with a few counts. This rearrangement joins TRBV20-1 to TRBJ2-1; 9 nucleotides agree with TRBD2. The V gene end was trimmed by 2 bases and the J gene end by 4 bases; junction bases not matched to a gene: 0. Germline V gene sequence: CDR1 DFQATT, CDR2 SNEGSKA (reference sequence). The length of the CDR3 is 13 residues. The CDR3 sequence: CSARLAGYNEQFF. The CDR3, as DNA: TGCAGTGCTAGACTAGCGGGGTACAATGAGCAGTTCTTC.

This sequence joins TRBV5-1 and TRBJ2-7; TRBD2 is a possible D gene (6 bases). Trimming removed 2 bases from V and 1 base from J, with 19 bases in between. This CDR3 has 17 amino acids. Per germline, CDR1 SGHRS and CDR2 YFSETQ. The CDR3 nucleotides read TGCGCCAGCAGCTTTAACCCTCTCCGGGGGAGTTCCTACGAGCAGTACTTC. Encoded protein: CASSFNPLRGSSYEQYF.

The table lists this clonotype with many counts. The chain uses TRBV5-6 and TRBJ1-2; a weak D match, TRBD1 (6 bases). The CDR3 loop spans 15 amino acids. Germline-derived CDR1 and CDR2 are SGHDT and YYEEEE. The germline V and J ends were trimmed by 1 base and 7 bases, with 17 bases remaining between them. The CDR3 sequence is CASSLRQATTGGYTF. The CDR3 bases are TGTGCCAGCAGCTTGAGACAGGCCACCACCGGTGGCTACACCTTC.

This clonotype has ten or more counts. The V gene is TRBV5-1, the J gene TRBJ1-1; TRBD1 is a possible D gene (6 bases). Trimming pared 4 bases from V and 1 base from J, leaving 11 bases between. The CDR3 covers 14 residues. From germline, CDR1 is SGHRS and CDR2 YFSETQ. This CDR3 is CASSTQGANTEAFF. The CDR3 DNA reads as TGCGCCAGCAGCACACAGGGCGCGAACACTGAAGCTTTCTTT.

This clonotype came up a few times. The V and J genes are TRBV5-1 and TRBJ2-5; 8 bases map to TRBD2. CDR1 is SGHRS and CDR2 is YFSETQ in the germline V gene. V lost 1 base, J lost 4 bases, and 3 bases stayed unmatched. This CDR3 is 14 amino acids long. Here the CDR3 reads CASSLRLAGETQYF. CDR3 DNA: TGCGCCAGCAGCTTGCGCCTAGCGGGAGAGACCCAGTACTTC.